This T cell receptor (beta chain) was sequenced in a study of T cell clonality in common variable immunodeficiency (dated by TCRdb to the mid-2010s). Study-level results and caveats: Correlations of repertoire features with clinical complications were constrained by heterogeneity among patients within the CVID cohort. Increased TCRbeta clonality was found in CVID subjects compared with healthy controls (t-test p = 0.018), with the increase being most characteristic of about a third of subjects. CVID TCRbeta sequences reportedly showed fewer deletions and N-nucleotide insertions and lacked highly modified clones with 13 or more V deletions. Despite equal DNA input, controls averaged about 81,820 unique sequences per sample versus some 30,000 in CVID samples. According to the authors, figuring out what caused the increased clonality in CVID would require sequencing the repertoires of T cell subpopulations. Healthy controls shared more TCRbeta clones with each other than CVID subjects shared among themselves (p < 0.0001).

This clone was found many times. Its antigen is not yet known. The missing CDR3 end, 3 residues past where the read stops, is filled in from the germline J gene. For sequencing input, CVID and control samples contributed equivalent amounts of genomic DNA. For every sample, a 60 bp segment covering the rearranged TCRbeta CDR3 region was amplified and then sequenced. The immunoSEQ assay, a bias-corrected multiplex PCR combined with high-throughput sequencing, was used to amplify TCRbeta. Processing in the source paper ran as follows. Every unique nucleotide sequence counted as a clone and was annotated with V, D and J genes, copy number and frequency. Sequences were labeled productive if in frame, and non-productive if out of frame or containing stop codons. Clonality was calculated from Shannon's entropy as previously described. The predicted amino acid sequences of productive clones were used to derive the mean CDR3 Kyte-Doolittle hydropathy. The R hclust function was used to hierarchically cluster scaled V gene usage with Manhattan distance and complete linkage. Clone sharing by CDR3 amino acid sequence was assessed by resampling 12 repertoires per group over 100 rounds. The repertoires were searched for approximately 72 published EBV-specific TCRbeta sequences and 245 published CMV-specific TCRbeta sequences. After a couple of CVID samples that produced fewer than 10,000 sequences were dropped from the analysis, 45 or so CVID repertoires remained. Drawn from immuneACCESS, this table holds only the in-frame rearrangements with V and J called that TCRdb kept. Clones are partly lost; checked studies trace under half to an unresolved V gene and leave the rest unexplained. D and trimming were read from the DNA, whereas the V and J calls and clone size are those reported in that table. The sample features more than 30,000 clones, and none is a singleton. The top ten hold under 3% of the sample.

Most CVID patients and most healthy controls were of Caucasian heritage. From each donor, roughly 5 to 9 ml of heparinized peripheral whole blood was collected. TCRbeta CDR3 repertoires were sequenced from genomic DNA of adults with common variable immune deficiency (CVID) and healthy adult controls. The control group comprised some 22 healthy adult volunteers, some 12 female and around ten male, aged roughly 23 to 70 years with a mean age of approximately 35. To isolate peripheral blood mononuclear cells, diluted blood was subjected to density centrifugation over Hypaque 1077 or Ficoll-Paque. Genomic DNA was obtained from unsorted mononuclear cells using either Qiagen column purification or a centrifugation-based method. Spanning cysteine to phenylalanine, the CDR3 consists of 14 amino acids. Of the CDR3's DNA, 33 bases were read; they are in frame from base 1. CDR1 LNHDA and CDR2 SQIVND were looked up in the germline V gene (reference sequence). V trim: 6 bases; J trim: 3 bases; unmatched bases: 5.

The chain links TRBV19 with TRBJ1-1; 9 bases in the middle match TRBD1. The sequencing sample was made of peripheral blood mononuclear cells. This sequence originates from a person aged 18 to 69 in good health. CDR3 bases read: TGTGCCAGTAGGGACAGGGGTTTATACACTGAA. Translation gives CASRDRGLYTE. The CDR3 as a whole reads CASRDRGLYTEAFF. The full variable domain, completed from the reference TRBV19 and TRBJ1-1 proteins outside the CDR3, reads DGGITQSPKYLFRKEGQNVTLSCEQNLNHDAMYWYRQDPGQGLRLIYYSQIVNDFQKGDIAEGYSVSREKKESFPLTVTSAQKNPTAFYLCASRDRGLYTEAFFGQGTRLTVV.